A single T cell receptor beta chain is shown here with its context. Its antigen is as yet unknown. This entry comes from a study of regulatory T cells in long-lasting Graves disease. One entry per CDR3 protein, called by TCRdb with MiXCR from the reads. The repertoire consists of 1,000 or so distinct CDR3 sequences, with around 80% occurring once and the leading ten covering roughly a tenth. Extracted PBMC RNA gave rise to the TCR library. Patients all came to the study from an endocrinology department in Xi'an, China. Overall study results and limits: Newly diagnosed patients shared about a thousand public clonotypes; persistent patients shared more than 2,500.

The sample here was peripheral blood mononuclear cells (PBMCs), taken with antithyroid drug treatment, in newly diagnosed or persistent Graves disease (not recorded which). This TCR was sampled from a woman aged 30 to 39 with Graves disease.

The CDR3, as DNA: TGTGCCAGCAGTAGCCTAGCGGGAGCGGGCAATGAGCAGTTCTTC. This encodes CASSSLAGAGNEQFF. The chain has TRBV6-2 or TRBV6-3 and TRBJ2-1; 10 bases fit TRBD2. The CDR3 extends over 15 amino acids. CDR1 MNHEY and CDR2 SVGEGT come from the germline V gene. V lost 5 bases to trimming and J lost 6 bases; unmatched junction nucleotides: 7.